The T cell receptor beta chain described here comes from a study of cytomegalovirus exposure and HLA in healthy donors. The PCR used 60 Vbeta and 13 Jbeta primers. Data came from immunoSEQ multiplex PCR; TCRdb stores just in-frame clones and leaves some out. Seen here are some 76,000 clones, under 80% observed once, and the top ten hold about 12%. The length of the CDR3 is 18 residues. With V trimmed by 2 bases and J by 3 bases, 13 bases remained unmatched. Per germline, CDR1 SNHLY and CDR2 FYNNEI. A word on this clone: What it recognizes is unknown.

Findings of the study overall: Cytomegalovirus association was listed for 164 TCR beta chains. Most subjects' HLA-A and HLA-B alleles were reportedly predicted from TCR beta sequences. Trimming of TCR beta V- and J-genes showed a link, identified in a later analysis, to a missense DCLRE1C variant.

The sequenced sample consisted of PBMCs. This chain links TRBV2 with TRBJ2-4; 7 bases agree with TRBD2. This clonotype was obtained from a male donor in good health and CMV-seropositive. CDR3 residues: CASSEIVGVGGGKNIQYF. CDR3 bases: TGTGCCAGCAGTGAAATCGTAGGGGTCGGCGGGGGCAAAAACATTCAGTACTTC.